These T cell receptor beta chains were read from a single sample in a study of blood T cell repertoires in COVID-19. The assay was immunoSEQ multiplex PCR, and TCRdb's table has in-frame clones only and misses some. The data contain roughly 53,000 clones, around 76% of them seen just once; the ten biggest clones take up approximately 20%. Material for sequencing was peripheral blood. The source of these receptors is a man between 50 and 59 years old with active or convalescent COVID-19. CDR3s leave out the opening cysteine and the closing phenylalanine or tryptophan. A D gene is named only where the DNA matches it firmly. Clone size, where shown, is once, few, many, or a class for clones that have expanded.

D | length | J | V | size | CDR3
- | 14 | TRBJ2-1 | TRBV21-1 | - | ASSNEASLNYNEQF
- | 11 | TRBJ2-3 | TRBV20-1 | - | SASRRSTDTQY
- | 11 | TRBJ2-1 | TRBV12-5 | - | ASGLEIRVEQF
- | 9 | TRBJ1-1 | TRBV29-1 | - | SVNTNTEAF
- | 14 | TRBJ1-1 | TRBV4-1 | - | ASSQEVWPGNTEAF
- | 13 | TRBJ2-7 | TRBV6-6 | - | ASSAGATAGEEQY
- | 13 | TRBJ1-1 | TRBV7-8 | - | ASSLVTGLNTEAF
TRBD2 | 9 | TRBJ2-7 | TRBV20-1 | - | SAPSGYEQY
- | 10 | TRBJ2-7 | TRBV18 | - | ASSTQQGEQY
TRBD1 | 13 | TRBJ1-1 | TRBV11-2 | few | ASSTRRDRGTEAF
- | 11 | TRBJ1-1 | TRBV5-1 | - | ASSLNRDTEAF
TRBD2 | 14 | TRBJ2-7 | TRBV9 | few | ASSVVPTSVAYEQY
- | 13 | TRBJ2-7 | TRBV13 | few | ASSLGAGKPYEQY
- | 11 | TRBJ2-3 | TRBV7-7 | - | ASSLGLVDTQY
TRBD1 | 15 | TRBJ1-2 | TRBV11-2 | - | ASSPTLGTGGHYGYT
- | 11 | TRBJ1-1 | TRBV5-1 | - | ASSLPGNTEAF
TRBD1 | 13 | TRBJ1-6 | TRBV7-2 | - | ASSPTGTGFSPLH
- | 11 | TRBJ2-1 | TRBV2 | - | ASAAARGSEQF
- | 17 | TRBJ1-1 | TRBV4-1 | - | ASSQGAPGERVYGTEAF
TRBD2 | 13 | TRBJ2-7 | TRBV2 | - | ASSVSSGYSYEQY
- | 10 | TRBJ2-5 | TRBV6-5 | - | ASGTPRGGQY
- | 14 | TRBJ1-6 | TRBV5-8 | - | ASSHATGTSNSPLH
- | 13 | TRBJ1-1 | TRBV5-1 | - | ASSLTPGGDTEAF
- | 12 | TRBJ2-7 | TRBV28 | - | ASSLEFFAARPY
- | 13 | TRBJ1-5 | TRBV7-8 | few | ASSRMGRDNQPQH
TRBD1 | 13 | TRBJ2-7 | TRBV4-1 | - | ASSSSGTGRYEQY
- | 12 | TRBJ2-2 | TRBV30 | - | AWTRQLNTGELF
TRBD1 | 15 | TRBJ2-6 | TRBV19 | - | ASSMGTGVGGANVLT
- | 9 | TRBJ2-3 | TRBV20-1 | - | SATRTDTQY